Following are 7 T cell receptor beta chains from one sample sequenced in a study of T cell responses to AZD1222 COVID-19 vaccine. The method was immunoSEQ multiplex PCR; TCRdb's version includes in-frame clones alone and lacks a portion of them. The table has under 85,000 clones, 90% seen once. This material consisted of peripheral blood, taken 28 days after the second AZD1222 dose. These receptors all stem from an adult who received the AZD1222 COVID-19 vaccine.

This rearrangement joins TRBV25-1 to TRBJ2-2, with TRBD1 as a possible D gene (7 bases). The CDR3 is 13 amino acids. Trimming removed 8 bases from V and 7 bases from J, with 14 bases in between. CDR1 is MGHDK and CDR2 is SYGVNS in the germline V gene. Here the CDR3 DNA reads TGTGCCAGCCGCGGGACAGTTTACGGGGAGCTGTTTTTT. Protein: CASRGTVYGELFF.

CDR3: CASSPGLAFGYEQYF. In DNA form, the CDR3 reads TGTGCCAGCAGCCCGGGACTAGCGTTCGGCTACGAGCAGTACTTC. The chain has TRBV7-3 and TRBJ2-7, with TRBD2 matching over 10 bases. V shed 5 bases and J 3 bases; nucleotides not matched to a gene: 7. Germline CDR1 and CDR2: SGHTA and FQGTGA. CDR3 size: 15 residues.

The V and J genes are TRBV2 and TRBJ1-2, with D possibly being TRBD1 (6 bases). The CDR3 extends over 18 amino acids. CDR1 is SNHLY and CDR2 is FYNNEI in the germline V gene. V lost 2 bases, J lost 5 bases, and 24 bases lay in between. Written as DNA, the CDR3 is TGTGCCAGCAGTGAAACGCGGACGGGCGGAGAGGGGGTTTATGGCTACACCTTC. Translating it yields CASSETRTGGEGVYGYTF. The full variable domain, completed using reference TRBV2 and TRBJ1-2, is EPEVTQTPSHQVTQMGQEVILRCVPISNHLYFYWYRQILGQKVEFLVSFYNNEISEKSEIFDDQFSVERPDGSNFTLKIRSTKLEDSAMYFCASSETRTGGEGVYGYTFGSGTRLTVV.

V usage is TRBV12-3 or TRBV12-4 and J usage is TRBJ1-1, with D tentatively TRBD1 (5 bases). Trimming shortened V by 6 bases and J by 5 bases, and 13 bases separated the two germline ends. The CDR3 spans 13 residues. This CDR3 is CASRGGSVTEAFF. Written as DNA, the CDR3 is TGTGCCAGCAGGGGGGGAAGTGTAACTGAAGCTTTCTTT.

The chain recombines TRBV5-5 with TRBJ2-5; D gene unclear. From germline, CDR1 is SGHKS and CDR2 YYEKEE (reference sequence). Trimming cost V 4 bases and J 5 bases, with 12 bases left between them. This CDR3 has 13 amino acids. This CDR3 reads CASSLTSLETQYF. CDR3 sequence (DNA): TGTGCCAGCAGCCTGACTTCTCTGGAGACCCAGTACTTC.

This sequence joins TRBV11-3 and TRBJ2-2; 7 bases fit TRBD1. The CDR3 contains 14 residues. After removal of 5 bases from V and 6 bases from J, the junction contained 6 bases not matched to a gene. CDR1 SGHNT and CDR2 YENEEA come from the germline V gene. Here the CDR3 DNA reads TGTGCCAGCAGCCCAAACAGGGGCCCCGGGGAGCTGTTTTTT. It translates to CASSPNRGPGELFF.

To note about this clone: Other DNA sequences in this sample translate to the same CDR3. The genes are TRBV10-3 and TRBJ1-2, with 9 positions matching TRBD1. The CDR3 has 13 amino acids. V lost 2 bases to trimming and J lost 5 bases; unmatched junction nucleotides: 0. The germline V gene has CDR1 ENHRY and CDR2 SYGVKD. In nucleotides, the CDR3 is TGTGCCATCAGTGAGGGACAGGGGTATGGCTACACCTTC. Amino acids: CAISEGQGYGYTF.